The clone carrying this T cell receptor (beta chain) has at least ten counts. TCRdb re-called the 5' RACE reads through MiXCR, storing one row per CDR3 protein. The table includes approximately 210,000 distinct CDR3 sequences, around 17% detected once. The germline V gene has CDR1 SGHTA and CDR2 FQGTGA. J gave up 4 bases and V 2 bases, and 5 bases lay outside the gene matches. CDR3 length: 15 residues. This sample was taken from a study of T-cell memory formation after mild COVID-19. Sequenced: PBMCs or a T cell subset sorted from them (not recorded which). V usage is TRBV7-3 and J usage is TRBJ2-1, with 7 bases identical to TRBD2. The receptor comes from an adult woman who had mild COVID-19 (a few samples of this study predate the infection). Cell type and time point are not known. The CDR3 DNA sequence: TGTGCCAGCAGCTTAGGCCGGGGGGTTTACAATGAGCAGTTCTTC. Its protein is CASSLGRGVYNEQFF.